Each of the 23 T cell receptor beta chains below was sequenced from the same sample in a study of regulatory T cells in long-lasting Graves disease listed by TCRdb under 2021. Libraries were built with multiplex PCR. Data came from an Illumina HiSeq 4000. iRepertoire HTBI primers and Arm-PCR amplification of CDR3 regions were used to construct TCR beta libraries. TCRdb cleaned the public reads at Q25 with fastp, built clones with MiXCR and kept in-frame beta chains. Each entry merges the rows of one CDR3 protein and shows their most common DNA and genes. The sample table lists roughly 250,000 distinct CDR3 sequences, 15% to 20% of them with a count of one. 14% of the sample is held by the ten biggest clonotypes. The time point label for this specimen denotes: newly diagnosed GD, antithyroid drugs for less than 3 months. For both TCR sequencing and RNA sequencing, RNA was extracted from PBMCs in TRIzol.

The sample also formed part of further work on T cells in Graves' hyperthyroidism and ophthalmopathy.

Sample: peripheral blood mononuclear cells (PBMCs), taken at new diagnosis, from a patient treated with antithyroid drugs. All receptors derive from a young woman with Graves disease. Donor details come from another sample of the same person, matched by shared clones.

The V gene is TRBV6-2 or TRBV6-3, the J gene TRBJ1-2; D is unresolved. The CDR3 is 14 residues long. With 4 bases removed from V and 4 bases from J, the gap between germline ends came to 13 bases. Per germline, CDR1 MNHEY and CDR2 SVGEGT. CDR3 coding DNA: TGTGCCAGCAGTTCCTACAGAATTTTCTATGGCTACACCTTC. The encoded protein is CASSSYRIFYGYTF.

This clonotype has a count of ten or more. The rearrangement uses TRBV12-3 or TRBV12-4 and TRBJ2-1, with TRBD2 matching over 14 bases. This CDR3 contains 16 residues. The trim removed 5 bases at V and 10 bases at J, leaving 10 bases unmatched. The CDR3 spells CASSPRLAGGLWEQFF. The CDR3 DNA is TGTGCCAGCAGTCCACGACTAGCGGGGGGGCTTTGGGAGCAGTTCTTC.

This clonotype was detected ten times or more. The chain links TRBV6-1 to TRBJ1-1; weak D call: TRBD1 (6 bases). The CDR3 loop spans 14 amino acids. Trimming shortened V by 8 bases and J by 14 bases, and 27 bases separated the two germline ends. Germline loops: CDR1 MNHNS, CDR2 SASEGT. CDR3 residues: CASDPTSGQPGTFF. The CDR3 nucleotides are TGTGCCAGCGACCCCACCAGCGGACAGCCAGGAACCTTCTTT.

As to this clonotype: Possible read error: a much larger clone is one base away. The chain joins TRBV2 to TRBJ2-5, with 13 bases identical to TRBD2. This CDR3 spans 13 amino acids. V shed 10 bases and J 4 bases; nucleotides not matched to a gene: 3. Germline assignment: CDR1 SNHLY and CDR2 FYNNEI. The CDR3 protein is CAKTSGRPETQYF. DNA for the CDR3: TGTGCCAAGACTAGCGGGAGGCCAGAGACCCAGTACTTC.

Comments on this clonotype: Just one base apart from a much larger clone, this may be a read error. CDR3 in DNA: TGTGCCACCAGCAGGGACAGGGCCTCCTACAATGAGCAGTACTTC. Translating it yields CATSRDRASYNEQYF. V gene TRBV15 combines with J gene TRBJ2-7; TRBD1 matches 8 bases. Unmatched junction bases numbered 11, after V lost 3 bases and J lost 7 bases. The CDR3 extends over 15 amino acids. Germline loops: CDR1 LNHNV, CDR2 YYDKDF (reference sequence).

Ten or more counts support this clonotype. The rearrangement joins TRBV20-1 to TRBJ1-5; TRBD1 might be the D (5 bases). The CDR3 extends over 14 amino acids. V lost 1 base, J lost 6 bases, and 13 bases lay in between. The germline V gene encodes CDR1 DFQATT and CDR2 SNEGSKA (reference sequence). CDR3 loop: CSARAAQGSQPQHF. The CDR3 coding sequence is TGCAGTGCTAGAGCGGCGCAGGGTAGTCAGCCCCAGCATTTT.

A note on this clonotype: This likely traces to a read error, being one base from a far larger clone. The chain employs TRBV7-2 and TRBJ2-7; TRBD1 is a possible D gene (5 bases). Per germline, CDR1 SGHTA and CDR2 FQGNSA. The CDR3 consists of 14 residues. V gave up 2 bases and J gave up 7 bases, with 15 bases separating them. The CDR3 sequence: CASSLIAQGDEQYF. The CDR3 bases are TGTGCCAGCAGCTTAATAGCCCAGGGCGATGAGCAGTACTTC.

The chain couples TRBV3-1 to TRBJ1-6; D is perhaps TRBD1 (5 bases). Germline-derived CDR1 and CDR2 are LGHDT and YNNKEL (reference sequence). Trimming cost V 2 bases and J 9 bases, with 14 bases left between them. The length of the CDR3 is 15 residues. In nucleotides, the CDR3 is TGTGCCAGCAGCCAACCGAACAGGAGAGGTTCACCCCTCCACTTT. This sequence encodes CASSQPNRRGSPLHF. The full variable domain, its missing parts supplied by reference TRBV3-1 and TRBJ1-6, is DTAVSQTPKYLVTQMGNDKSIKCEQNLGHDTMYWYKQDSKKFLKIMFSYNNKELIINETVPNRFSPKSPDKAHLNLHINSLELGDSAVYFCASSQPNRRGSPLHFGNGTRLTVT.

This sequence joins TRBV28 and TRBJ1-5, with 9 bases fitting TRBD1. This CDR3 spans 17 amino acids. CDR1 and CDR2 (germline): MDHEN, SYDVKM. J was trimmed by 3 bases and V by 4 bases; bases with no gene match: 10. CDR3 nucleotides: TGTGCCAGCAGTTCCCCAACCCGGGACAGGGACAATCAGCCCCAGCATTTT. It codes for CASSSPTRDRDNQPQHF. The variable domain in full, with the rest retrieved from reference TRBV28 and TRBJ1-5, is DVKVTQSSRYLVKRTGEKVFLECVQDMDHENMFWYRQDPGLGLRLIYFSYDVKMKEKGDIPEGYSVSREKKERFSLILESASTNQTSMYLCASSSPTRDRDNQPQHFGDGTRLSIL.

In its sample, this clonotype was seen many times. The chain employs TRBV20-1 and TRBJ2-3; the match to TRBD2 covers 13 bases. The J call may be in error: the DNA end matches TRBJ2-1 better. This CDR3 region has 13 residues. The germline V gene encodes CDR1 DFQATT and CDR2 SNEGSKA (reference sequence). In DNA, the CDR3 is TGCAGTGCACAACTAGCGGGGGGGGATGAGCAGTTCTTC. This translates into CSAQLAGGDEQFF.

The table lists this clonotype with many counts. The chain is built from TRBV20-1 and TRBJ2-7; D not certain. CDR3 length: 14 amino acids. Germline CDR1 DFQATT, CDR2 SNEGSKA (reference sequence). Trimming shortened V by 4 bases and J by 0 bases, and 13 bases separated the two germline ends. CDR3 sequence reads: CSATPVLRSYEQYF. Written as DNA, the CDR3 is TGCAGTGCTACTCCCGTTCTCCGCTCCTACGAGCAGTACTTC.

The sample holds many counts of this clonotype. V usage is TRBV5-5 and J usage is TRBJ2-7, with 10 positions matching TRBD1. CDR1 is SGHKS and CDR2 is YYEKEE in the germline V gene (reference sequence). V was pared by 5 bases and J by 4 bases, with 9 bases of the junction left unmatched. The CDR3 has 15 residues. The CDR3 spells CASSWADRGLYEQYF. The CDR3 DNA reads TGTGCCAGCAGTTGGGCTGACAGGGGGCTGTACGAGCAGTACTTC.

This clonotype was detected ten times or more. This sequence joins TRBV6-5 and TRBJ2-5; a possible D gene is TRBD2 (6 bases). Germline values: CDR1 MNHEY, CDR2 SVGAGI. V lost 0 bases to trimming and J lost 4 bases, with 9 bases between them. The CDR3 sequence is 14 residues long. The CDR3, as DNA: TGTGCCAGCAGTTACTCGGGGGGACGAGAGACCCAGTACTTC. It is translated as CASSYSGGRETQYF.

For the CDR3, the DNA is TGCAGCGCCCAGCGGGGGCTCACCTACGAGCAGTACTTC. It is translated as CSAQRGLTYEQYF. This chain links TRBV20-1 with TRBJ2-7, with TRBD2 identical over 8 bases. Germline V CDR1 and CDR2: DFQATT, SNEGSKA (reference sequence). This CDR3 contains 13 residues.

This clonotype was recorded at least ten times. At one end the junction does not follow the germline gene, possibly because of a read error. The chain is built from TRBV5-1 and TRBJ2-7; D call uncertain. CDR1 and CDR2 (germline): SGHRS, YFSETQ. The CDR3 loop spans 14 amino acids. The chain's CDR3 is CASRLAPSSYEQYF. CDR3 nucleotides: TGCGCCAGCAGGTTGGCCCCAAGCTCCTACGAGCAGTACTTC. Full variable domain (rest looked up from reference TRBV5-1 and TRBJ2-7): KAGVTQTPRYLIKTRGQQVTLSCSPISGHRSVSWYQQTPGQGLQFLFEYFSETQRNKGNFPGRFSGRQFSNSRSEMNVSTLELGDSALYLCASRLAPSSYEQYFGPGTRLTVT.

The chain combines TRBV28 with TRBJ2-3; unclear D gene. Germline V gene lookup returns CDR1 MDHEN and CDR2 SYDVKM. V lost 3 bases, J lost 0 bases, and 10 bases lay in between. The CDR3 length is 15 residues. For the CDR3, the DNA is TGTGCCAGCAGTTTCCAAAGGCCTAGCACAGATACGCAGTATTTT. It specifies CASSFQRPSTDTQYF.

The V gene is TRBV2, the J gene TRBJ2-2; 8 bases are a match to TRBD2. CDR1 SNHLY and CDR2 FYNNEI come from the germline V gene. The CDR3 has 17 amino acids. Germline trimming cut 6 bases from V and 2 bases from J; bases unmatched to any gene: 11. This CDR3 is CASSALSAGGNTGELFF. The CDR3 bases are TGTGCCAGCAGCGCCCTGTCGGCGGGGGGCAACACCGGGGAGCTGTTTTTT.

This chain uses TRBV3-1 with TRBJ2-3, with TRBD1 matching over 9 bases. Germline V lookup: CDR1 LGHDT, CDR2 YNNKEL (reference sequence). The CDR3 is made up of 15 amino acids. The junction had 6 bases not matched to a gene; V was cut back by 4 bases and J by 4 bases. The CDR3 coding sequence is TGTGCCAGCAGCCGGACAGGGGAGGGGGCAGATACGCAGTATTTT. Amino acids: CASSRTGEGADTQYF.

The gene calls are TRBV4-1 and TRBJ1-4; D is undetermined. This CDR3 has 14 residues. Germline V CDR1 and CDR2: MGHRA, YSYEKL. V gave up 3 bases and J gave up 8 bases, with 13 bases separating them. Here the CDR3 DNA reads TGCGCCAGCAGCCACCAGGAGTTTTTGGAAAAACTGTTTTTT. The encoded protein is CASSHQEFLEKLFF.

This clonotype showed up many times. V gene TRBV11-2 combines with J gene TRBJ2-3; the match to TRBD1 covers 7 bases. The junction had 5 bases not matched to a gene; V was cut back by 5 bases and J by 0 bases. The germline V gene has CDR1 SGHAT and CDR2 FQNNGV. This CDR3 has 15 residues. DNA of the CDR3: TGTGCCAGCAGCCAAACAGGGGCCAGCACAGATACGCAGTATTTT. This translates into CASSQTGASTDTQYF.

Of note for this clonotype: A read error is possible here, since a much larger clone lies one base away. The V and J genes are TRBV27 and TRBJ2-3, with 12 bases lining up with TRBD1. CDR3 length: 17 amino acids. Trimming at V came to 5 bases and at J to 4 bases, leaving 10 bases not matched to a gene. CDR1 and CDR2 (germline): MNHEY, SMNVEV (reference sequence). This CDR3 is CASSDPGGTGGPDTQYF. Here the CDR3 DNA reads TGTGCCAGCAGTGATCCGGGGGGGACAGGGGGCCCAGATACGCAGTATTTT.

This clonotype has at least ten counts. The rearrangement links TRBV5-1 to TRBJ2-1, with 7 nucleotides matching TRBD1. Germline assignment: CDR1 SGHRS and CDR2 YFSETQ. Losses at the gene ends were 0 bases for V and 6 bases for J; bases not matched to a gene: 3. This CDR3 is built from 14 residues. DNA of the CDR3: TGCGCCAGCAGCTTGGCTGCAGGGGGCAATGAGCAGTTCTTC. This gives the protein CASSLAAGGNEQFF.

The sample holds many counts of this clonotype. The chain is built from TRBV12-3 or TRBV12-4 and TRBJ1-1; no clear D. The V gene lost 7 bases and the J gene lost 1 base, with 10 bases spanning the gap. The CDR3 is 13 residues long. Here the CDR3 DNA reads TGTGCCAGCAACGAACAACAGAACACTGAAGCTTTCTTT. It specifies CASNEQQNTEAFF.